Shown below are 20 T cell receptor beta chains from a single sample sequenced in a study of shared T cell receptors in the human thymus. This table comes from immunoSEQ multiplex PCR, and its TCRdb copy is limited to in-frame clones, with some not included. The table records 600,000 to 900,000 clones, approximately 85% of them present only once. These data also featured in a second study, about human thymus T cells.

The sample was thymocytes. The receptor set was obtained from a girl under three years old with a congenital heart defect.

A note on this clone: A read error may account for a junction end that differs from germline. The chain uses TRBV4-3 and TRBJ1-4, with D perhaps matching TRBD1 (6 bases). The CDR3 consists of 19 residues. CDR1 and CDR2 (germline): LGHNA, YSLEER. The DNA of the CDR3 is TGCGCCAGCAGCCAAGTCTCAGGGGCGCAGGGGCCAACAAATGAAAAACTGTTTTTT. Translation gives CASSQVSGAQGPTNEKLFF.

V is TRBV10-1 and J is TRBJ2-5; no definite D call. Gene TRBJ2-7 matches the end of the DNA better, so the J call may be wrong. Germline V gene data show CDR1 as WNHNN and CDR2 as SYGVQD (reference sequence). This CDR3 spans 13 amino acids. This CDR3 is CASSVSTGSEQYF. CDR3 sequence (DNA): TGCGCCAGCAGTGTGTCTACCGGTTCCGAGCAGTACTTC.

V gene TRBV7-3 combines with J gene TRBJ2-1; 7 bases fit TRBD2. Germline values: CDR1 SGHTA, CDR2 FQGTGA. The V segment lost 3 bases and the J segment 4 bases; nucleotides outside the gene matches: 6. The CDR3 is 15 amino acids. The DNA of the CDR3 is TGTGCCAGCAGCTTCGGGCTCGGGGGGTACAATGAGCAGTTCTTC. Its protein is CASSFGLGGYNEQFF.

The genes are TRBV6-1 and TRBJ2-7; 7 nucleotides agree with TRBD2. V gave up 8 bases and J gave up 1 base; unmatched junction bases: 8. The CDR3 runs 14 residues. CDR1 MNHNS and CDR2 SASEGT come from the germline V gene. The CDR3 bases are TGTGCCAGCGGGGGGGACGGGGGATCCTACGAGCAGTACTTC. It translates to CASGGDGGSYEQYF.

The chain links TRBV28 to TRBJ1-2, with D possibly matching TRBD1 (6 bases). This CDR3 is 18 amino acids long. Per germline, CDR1 MDHEN and CDR2 SYDVKM. Trimming cost V 2 bases and J 7 bases, with 26 bases left between them. The CDR3 sequence is CASSLDGLLNRELSGYTF. CDR3 bases: TGTGCCAGCAGTTTAGACGGGTTATTAAACAGGGAGTTGAGTGGCTACACCTTC.

The V call is TRBV9, the J call TRBJ1-6, with a weak D call TRBD1 (6 bases). The CDR3 loop spans 16 amino acids. Germline V gene data show CDR1 as SGDLS and CDR2 as YYNGEE. Trimming shortened V by 0 bases and J by 3 bases, and 10 bases separated the two germline ends. CDR3: CASSVEQGGYNSPLHF. CDR3 DNA sequence: TGTGCCAGCAGCGTAGAACAGGGCGGCTATAATTCACCCCTCCACTTT.

CDR3 residues: CASSLRQTRNYEQYF. CDR3 in DNA: TGTGCCAGCAGCTTGAGGCAGACAAGGAACTACGAGCAGTACTTC. The J gene is TRBJ2-7, the V gene TRBV5-6; unclear D gene. The CDR3 has 15 residues. Per the germline V gene, CDR1 is SGHDT and CDR2 is YYEEEE. V dropped 1 base and J dropped 3 bases, with 14 bases sitting between them. The entire variable domain, with the rest obtained from reference TRBV5-6 and TRBJ2-7, is as follows: DAGVTQSPTHLIKTRGQQVTLRCSPKSGHDTVSWYQQALGQGPQFIFQYYEEEERQRGNFPDRFSGHQFPNYSSELNVNALLLGDSALYLCASSLRQTRNYEQYFGPGTRLTVT.

V is TRBV5-1 and J is TRBJ2-1, with D maybe TRBD2 (6 bases). The V end lost 0 bases, the J end lost 0 bases, and 13 bases lay between the germline ends. The length of the CDR3 is 17 residues. The V gene's germline CDR1 is SGHRS and CDR2 YFSETQ. CDR3 DNA: TGCGCCAGCAGCTTGGAAGCGGGCACGCCCTCCTACAATGAGCAGTTCTTC. Translated, it gives CASSLEAGTPSYNEQFF.

The chain employs TRBV19 and TRBJ1-6; D unresolved. The CDR3 consists of 15 residues. V lost 5 bases, J lost 7 bases, and 15 bases lay in between. Germline assignment: CDR1 LNHDA and CDR2 SQIVND (reference sequence). The CDR3, as DNA: TGTGCCAGTAGTTGCGAGGGTACTCAGAATTCACCCCTCCACTTT. It is translated as CASSCEGTQNSPLHF.

The rearrangement links TRBV18 to TRBJ2-1, with TRBD1 identical over 8 bases. CDR1 and CDR2 from the germline V gene are KGHSH and LQKENI. This CDR3 comprises 15 residues. V gave up 6 bases and J gave up 5 bases; unmatched junction bases: 9. The CDR3 DNA reads TGTGCCAGCTCCGACGGACAGGGTCCCGACAATGAGCAGTTCTTC. Translation: CASSDGQGPDNEQFF.

This clone showed up just once. Other DNA sequences in this specimen translate into the identical CDR3. The chain uses TRBV7-9 and TRBJ1-1; D might be TRBD1 (6 bases). The V end lost 4 bases, the J end lost 6 bases, and 18 bases lay between the germline ends. The CDR3 extends over 15 amino acids. CDR1 SEHNR and CDR2 FQNEAQ come from the germline V gene (reference sequence). CDR3 sequence reads: CASSSYGTKGPEAFF. As DNA, the CDR3 is TGTGCCAGCAGCTCCTACGGGACAAAAGGTCCTGAAGCTTTCTTT.

The CDR3, as DNA: TGTGCCAGCAGCTTAGTGTCGGGGGAAAATTCACCCCTCCACTTT. This encodes CASSLVSGENSPLHF. The V call is TRBV7-2, the J call TRBJ1-6; D is perhaps TRBD1 (5 bases). V was trimmed by 1 base and J by 7 bases, leaving 11 bases between them. This CDR3 comprises 15 residues. In germline, CDR1 is SGHTA, CDR2 FQGNSA.

With regard to this clone: The junction shows a germline mismatch at one end, possibly a read error. J is TRBJ1-5 and V is TRBV19; D call uncertain. Germline CDR1 LNHDA, CDR2 SQIVND (reference sequence). The CDR3 is 18 residues long. CDR3: CASRGDGRPRDSNQLQHF. In DNA form, the CDR3 reads TGTGCCAGTAGGGGAGACGGACGACCACGCGATAGCAATCAGCTCCAGCATTTT.

There are a few counts of this clone. This chain uses TRBV27 with TRBJ1-5; weak D call: TRBD1 (5 bases). The germline gives CDR1 MNHEY, CDR2 SMNVEV (reference sequence). CDR3 length equals 14 residues. The V gene lost 6 bases and the J gene lost 5 bases, with 14 bases spanning the gap. CDR3 sequence (DNA): TGTGCCAGCAGCCCCGACAGAGTCGATCAGCCCCAGCATTTT. It specifies CASSPDRVDQPQHF.

The J gene is TRBJ1-6, the V gene TRBV6-1; 7 nucleotides line up with TRBD1. The germline CDR1 and CDR2 sequences are MNHNS and SASEGT. The CDR3 sequence is 13 residues long. V lost 10 bases, J lost 7 bases, and 7 bases stayed unmatched. The CDR3 DNA follows: TGTGCCACCAAAATGACAGGGAATTCACCCCTCCACTTT. Protein product: CATKMTGNSPLHF.

Worth noting for this clone: At one end, the junction sequence differs from germline, possibly due to a read error. The CDR3 here is CASSLGPPDEQFF. CDR3 nucleotides: TGTGCTAGCAGCTTGGGGCCCCCGGATGAGCAGTTCTTC. The chain couples TRBV7-7 to TRBJ2-1; possibly TRBD1 for D (5 bases). The germline V gene has CDR1 SSHAT and CDR2 FNYEAQ (reference sequence). The CDR3 extends over 13 amino acids.

The chain carries TRBV6-5 and TRBJ1-2, with D unresolved. V was shortened by 6 bases and J by 4 bases, with 18 bases between the two germline ends. Germline V lookup: CDR1 MNHEY, CDR2 SVGAGI. The CDR3 is 15 residues long. The CDR3 DNA reads TGTGCCAGCAGCCCCAGGACGGGAGCCGGCTATGGCTACACCTTC. It translates to CASSPRTGAGYGYTF.

On this clone itself: This sample includes further DNA sequences coding for the same CDR3. The chain couples TRBV5-4 to TRBJ1-1; 7 nucleotides line up with TRBD1. Germline V gives CDR1 SGHNT, CDR2 YYREEE (reference sequence). Trimming removed 0 bases from V and 2 bases from J; junction bases left unmatched: 1. This CDR3 is built from 14 residues. As DNA, the CDR3 is TGTGCCAGCAGCTTGGGGACAGGTAACACTGAAGCTTTCTTT. Translation: CASSLGTGNTEAFF.

The chain joins TRBV29-1 to TRBJ1-2; TRBD1 aligns across 9 bases. This CDR3 comprises 16 residues. J lost 7 bases, V lost 3 bases, and 15 bases had no gene match. Per germline, CDR1 SQVTM and CDR2 ANQGSEA. The CDR3 region is CSVEKGNRGHTGGYTF. The DNA for the CDR3 is TGCAGCGTTGAGAAGGGGAACAGGGGGCACACGGGTGGCTACACCTTC.

This chain links TRBV11-3 with TRBJ1-1; D is uncertain. CDR3 size: 15 residues. V shed 5 bases and J shed 4 bases, with 17 bases lying between them. CDR1 is SGHNT, CDR2 YENEEA, per germline. The CDR3 region is CASSSSGRGSTEAFF. DNA for the CDR3: TGTGCCAGCAGCAGCAGTGGGCGGGGATCCACTGAAGCTTTCTTT.